The next 14 T cell receptor beta chains were all read from a single sample in a study of lymphopenia after photon versus proton radiotherapy. Data came from immunoSEQ multiplex PCR; TCRdb stores just in-frame clones and leaves some out. The sample lists around 26,000 clones; 70% to 85% were seen once. The sample in question was peripheral blood, obtained from a patient treated with proton-based radiotherapy. These receptors all stem from a woman in her seventies with pancreatic cancer.

The chain combines TRBV4-2 with TRBJ2-1, with D possibly being TRBD1 or TRBD2 (6 bases each). Germline V CDR1 and CDR2: LGHNA, YNFKEQ. CDR3 size: 15 residues. V lost 6 bases to trimming and J lost 1 base, with 13 bases between them. Here the CDR3 reads CASRKEGESYNEQFF. The CDR3 region has the DNA TGTGCCAGCAGGAAGGAGGGGGAGTCCTACAATGAGCAGTTCTTC.

This clone was seen a few times. V is TRBV4-3 and J is TRBJ2-5, with D unclear. CDR1 and CDR2 (germline): LGHNA, YSLEER. The CDR3 is 15 amino acids. V shed 0 bases and J shed 2 bases, with 10 bases lying between them. The CDR3 reads CASSQENRPQETQYF. As DNA, the CDR3 is TGCGCCAGCAGCCAAGAGAATCGGCCTCAAGAGACCCAGTACTTC.

The chain recombines TRBV13 with TRBJ1-1; tentatively, D is TRBD1 (6 bases). The V gene lost 5 bases and the J gene lost 0 bases, with 13 bases spanning the gap. The CDR3 covers 15 residues. Per germline, CDR1 PRHDT and CDR2 FYEKMQ (reference sequence). The CDR3 loop reads CASSTSDRLNTEAFF. DNA of the CDR3: TGTGCCAGCAGCACATCGGACAGACTGAACACTGAAGCTTTCTTT. Full variable domain (remainder filled in from reference TRBV13 and TRBJ1-1): AAGVIQSPRHLIKEKRETATLKCYPIPRHDTVYWYQQGPGQDPQFLISFYEKMQSDKGSIPDRFSAQQFSDYHSELNMSSLELGDSALYFCASSTSDRLNTEAFFGQGTRLTVV.

The count of this clone is one. This chain joins TRBV10-3 and TRBJ1-4; D unresolved. The CDR3 is 17 residues long. The germline gives CDR1 ENHRY, CDR2 SYGVKD. The V end lost 0 bases, the J end lost 2 bases, and 13 bases lay between the germline ends. The CDR3 region has the DNA TGTGCCATCAGTGAGTCTCGGGGTGCCGGGACTAATGAAAAACTGTTTTTT. Encoded protein: CAISESRGAGTNEKLFF.

This clone was detected only once. V usage is TRBV6-6 and J usage is TRBJ2-7; 8 bases are a match to TRBD1. Germline CDR1 reads MNHNY; CDR2 reads SVGAGI (reference sequence). The CDR3 loop spans 13 amino acids. The J segment lost 3 bases and the V segment lost 4 bases, leaving 2 bases of the junction unmatched. DNA for the CDR3: TGTGCCAGCAGTTGGACAGGGAACTACGAGCAGTACTTC. It is translated as CASSWTGNYEQYF.

The genes are TRBV11-3 and TRBJ2-2; D is possibly TRBD2 (5 bases). Trimming took 5 bases from V and 2 from J, leaving 12 bases between them. The germline V gene has CDR1 SGHNT and CDR2 YENEEA. This CDR3 has 15 amino acids. The CDR3 loop is CASSPPPGNTGELFF. The DNA for the CDR3 is TGTGCCAGCAGCCCACCTCCGGGAAACACCGGGGAGCTGTTTTTT.

This chain uses TRBV28 with TRBJ1-2; the match to TRBD1 covers 7 bases. The CDR3 sequence is 13 residues long. Germline V gene sequence: CDR1 MDHEN, CDR2 SYDVKM. J gave up 7 bases and V 3 bases, and 5 bases lay outside the gene matches. The CDR3 region has the DNA TGTGCCAGCAGTTTGGGGGCAGGGGGTGGCTACACCTTC. Protein: CASSLGAGGGYTF.

The V gene is TRBV5-5, the J gene TRBJ2-3; 13 nucleotides match TRBD2. Germline-derived CDR1 and CDR2 are SGHKS and YYEKEE (reference sequence). V lost 4 bases and J lost 2; bases outside the gene matches: 7. This CDR3 has 17 amino acids. As DNA, the CDR3 is TGTGCCAGCAGCCCGGGACTAGCGGGATCCGCCACAGATACGCAGTATTTT. This gives the protein CASSPGLAGSATDTQYF.

This chain joins TRBV5-4 and TRBJ2-2; D is undetermined. The CDR3 has 14 residues. Per germline, CDR1 SGHNT and CDR2 YYREEE (reference sequence). V dropped 7 bases and J dropped 1 base, with 11 bases sitting between them. Here the CDR3 DNA reads TGTGCCAGCGCCCAGGCCCAGAACACCGGGGAGCTGTTTTTT. Amino acid sequence: CASAQAQNTGELFF.

This chain joins TRBV19 and TRBJ2-2; 7 positions match TRBD2. The CDR3 consists of 15 residues. V lost 6 bases, J lost 2 bases, and 6 bases stayed unmatched. The V gene's germline CDR1 is LNHDA and CDR2 SQIVND (reference sequence). As DNA, the CDR3 is TGTGCCAGTAGCCGGCTAGCGGTAAACACCGGGGAGCTGTTTTTT. This codes for CASSRLAVNTGELFF.

V usage is TRBV11-3 and J usage is TRBJ2-1; TRBD2 agrees at 7 bases. Germline CDR1 SGHNT, CDR2 YENEEA. This CDR3 contains 16 residues. V shed 5 bases and J 7 bases; nucleotides not matched to a gene: 14. The CDR3 region has the DNA TGTGCCAGCAGCCAAGGTTCTACGGGAGGTAGTAATGAGCAGTTCTTC. This translates into CASSQGSTGGSNEQFF.

J is TRBJ2-1 and V is TRBV28, with 11 bases matching TRBD1. This CDR3 comprises 15 residues. Per the germline V gene, CDR1 is MDHEN and CDR2 is SYDVKM. With V trimmed by 5 bases and J by 7 bases, 7 bases remained unmatched. This chain's CDR3 is CASSPYGQGANEQFF. The DNA of the CDR3 is TGTGCCAGCAGTCCGTACGGACAGGGGGCAAATGAGCAGTTCTTC.

V gene TRBV2 combines with J gene TRBJ2-3; no firm D call. Germline values: CDR1 SNHLY, CDR2 FYNNEI. V lost 7 bases to trimming and J lost 2 bases, with 10 bases between them. This CDR3 is built from 13 residues. CDR3 sequence reads: CASKGRYTDTQYF. The CDR3 bases are TGTGCCAGCAAGGGCCGATACACAGATACGCAGTATTTT.

The rearrangement uses TRBV19 and TRBJ2-1; D might be TRBD2 (5 bases). Trimming left V 3 bases short and J 5 bases short, with 20 bases between. Germline V lookup: CDR1 LNHDA, CDR2 SQIVND (reference sequence). The CDR3 is 17 residues long. Written as DNA, the CDR3 is TGTGCCAGTAGTATTTTGCGGACTCCCAAGATAGACAATGAGCAGTTCTTC. Translating gives CASSILRTPKIDNEQFF.